These T cell receptor beta chains were read from a single sample in a study of T cells in Graves' hyperthyroidism and ophthalmopathy. TCRdb called the multiplex PCR reads again in MiXCR, with one record for every CDR3 protein. The profile shows about 250,000 distinct CDR3 sequences, approximately 21% of them singletons. The material sequenced was blood. The source is a man aged 30 to 45 with Graves' ophthalmopathy. Each CDR3 is given with its conserved first and last residue. The order of the fields is clone size, V gene, J gene, D gene, CDR3 DNA, CDR3 protein. The D gene is left open where the match is weak. Part of the rows lack a size; the others show once, few, many or a class for expanded clones.

size: many; V: TRBV5-1; J: TRBJ2-2; D: TRBD2; DNA: TGCGCCAGCACCTCACTAGCGGCGAACACCGGGGAGCTGTTTTTT; CDR3: CASTSLAANTGELFF
size: few; V: TRBV29-1; J: TRBJ1-5; D: NA; DNA: TGCAGCGTCCAGTTAGCTCTAAATCAGCCCCAGCATTTT; CDR3: CSVQLALNQPQHF
size: NA; V: TRBV28; J: TRBJ1-1; D: NA; DNA: TGTGCCACAAATAGGGGGGTGAACACTGAAGCTTTCTTT; CDR3: CATNRGVNTEAFF
size: NA; V: TRBV6-2/TRBV6-3; J: TRBJ2-2; D: TRBD2; DNA: TGTGCCAGCAGTCCCAAGCGGGGGGACACCGGGGAGCTGTTTTTT; CDR3: CASSPKRGDTGELFF
size: NA; V: TRBV9; J: TRBJ1-1; D: NA; DNA: TGTGCCAGCAGCGTAGGAGGCGCTGGGAACACTGAAGCTTTCTTT; CDR3: CASSVGGAGNTEAFF
size: many; V: TRBV6-1; J: TRBJ1-2; D: NA; DNA: TGTGCCAGTCGGTTGGGGTCCGGTAACTATGGCTACACCTTC; CDR3: CASRLGSGNYGYTF
size: few; V: TRBV19; J: TRBJ2-1; D: TRBD2; DNA: TGTGCCAGTAGTATAGTCCGCGGGAGCGGCTACAATGAGCAGTTCTTC; CDR3: CASSIVRGSGYNEQFF
size: NA; V: TRBV20-1; J: TRBJ2-7; D: NA; DNA: TGCAGTGCTAGAGATCGGACGGTACCTTCCTACGAGCAGTACTTC; CDR3: CSARDRTVPSYEQYF
size: NA; V: TRBV30; J: TRBJ2-2; D: NA; DNA: TGTGCCTGGGAAGGCCCCTATCCCGGGGAGCTGTTTTTT; CDR3: CAWEGPYPGELFF
size: many; V: TRBV2; J: TRBJ1-5; D: NA; DNA: TGTGCCAGCAGTCTAATCCCCAATCAGCCCCAGCATTTT; CDR3: CASSLIPNQPQHF
size: NA; V: TRBV3-1; J: TRBJ2-7; D: TRBD2; DNA: TGTGCCAGCAGCCAAGGCGGACTAGCGGGAGGACTACACATGGGGCAGTACTTC; CDR3: CASSQGGLAGGLHMGQYF
size: few; V: TRBV5-1; J: TRBJ2-2; D: NA; DNA: TGCGCCAGCAGCGCCGCTATTAACACCGGGGAGCTGTTTTTT; CDR3: CASSAAINTGELFF
size: few; V: TRBV6-1; J: TRBJ2-4; D: NA; DNA: TGTGCCAGCAGTGAACTTGCCCGAGCTCAGTACTTC; CDR3: CASSELARAQYF
size: few; V: TRBV30; J: TRBJ2-3; D: NA; DNA: TGTGCCTGGAGTGGGAGGCGGGGAGATACGCAGTATTTT; CDR3: CAWSGRRGDTQYF
size: NA; V: TRBV19; J: TRBJ1-4; D: NA; DNA: TGTGCCAGTAGTATAGTGATGACAGCAACTAATGAAAAACTGTTTTTT; CDR3: CASSIVMTATNEKLFF
size: NA; V: TRBV24-1; J: TRBJ2-4; D: TRBD2; DNA: TGTGCCACCAGTGATTCAACTAGCGGGAGGGCCGGGAATATTGACATTCAGTACTTC; CDR3: CATSDSTSGRAGNIDIQYF
size: NA; V: TRBV20-1; J: TRBJ2-2; D: TRBD1; DNA: TGCAGTGCTAGAGCAATACAGGGGATCGACACCGGGGAGCTGTTTTTT; CDR3: CSARAIQGIDTGELFF
size: NA; V: TRBV29-1; J: TRBJ2-7; D: NA; DNA: TGCAGCGTCGAACGGGGGAAGGGGTACGAGCAGTACTTC; CDR3: CSVERGKGYEQYF
size: few; V: TRBV7-9; J: TRBJ2-1; D: TRBD2; DNA: TGTGCCAGCAGCTTAGTGACGGGAGGTGAGCAGTTCTTC; CDR3: CASSLVTGGEQFF
size: few; V: TRBV18; J: TRBJ2-1; D: TRBD2; DNA: TGTGCCAGCTCACCTAATAGCGGGATTTCCTACAATGAGCAGTTCTTC; CDR3: CASSPNSGISYNEQFF
size: NA; V: TRBV28; J: TRBJ1-5; D: NA; DNA: TGTGCCAGCAGCCCTGGACACAATTGGGCCTCTGGGCATTTT; CDR3: CASSPGHNWASGHF
size: many; V: TRBV5-1; J: TRBJ2-1; D: NA; DNA: TGCGCCAGCAGCTCGGTACTGGGGAGCTCCTACAATGAGCAGTTCTTC; CDR3: CASSSVLGSSYNEQFF
size: many; V: TRBV5-1; J: TRBJ1-1; D: TRBD1; DNA: TGCGCCAGCAGTTCCGGACAGGGGGGAGTTATTTTGACTGAAGCTTTCTTT; CDR3: CASSSGQGGVILTEAFF
size: many; V: TRBV6-1; J: TRBJ2-3; D: TRBD2; DNA: TGTGCCAGCAAAAGGACTAGCGGGAGGGCCTTTGGAGATACGCAGTATTTT; CDR3: CASKRTSGRAFGDTQYF